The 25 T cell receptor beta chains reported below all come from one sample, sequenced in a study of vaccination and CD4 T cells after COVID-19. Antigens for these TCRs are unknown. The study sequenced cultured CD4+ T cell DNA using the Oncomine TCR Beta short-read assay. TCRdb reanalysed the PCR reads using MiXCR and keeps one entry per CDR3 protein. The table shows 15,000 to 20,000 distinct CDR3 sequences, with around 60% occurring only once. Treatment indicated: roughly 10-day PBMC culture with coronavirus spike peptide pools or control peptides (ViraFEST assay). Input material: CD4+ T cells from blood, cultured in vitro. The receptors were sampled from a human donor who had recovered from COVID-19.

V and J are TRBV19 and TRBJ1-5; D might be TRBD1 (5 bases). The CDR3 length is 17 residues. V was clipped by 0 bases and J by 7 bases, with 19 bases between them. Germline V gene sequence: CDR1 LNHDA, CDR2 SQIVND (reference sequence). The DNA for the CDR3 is TGTGCCAGTAGTATAGACTCGTGGGAGGCCGGGGACCAGCCCCAGCATTTT. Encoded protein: CASSIDSWEAGDQPQHF.

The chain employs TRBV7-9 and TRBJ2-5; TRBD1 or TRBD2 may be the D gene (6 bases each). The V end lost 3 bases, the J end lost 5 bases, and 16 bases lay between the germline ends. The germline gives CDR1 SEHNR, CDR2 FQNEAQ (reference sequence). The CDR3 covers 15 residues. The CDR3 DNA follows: TGTGCCAGCAGCTTCCGGAGGGGGGCCGTGGAGACCCAGTACTTC. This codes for CASSFRRGAVETQYF.

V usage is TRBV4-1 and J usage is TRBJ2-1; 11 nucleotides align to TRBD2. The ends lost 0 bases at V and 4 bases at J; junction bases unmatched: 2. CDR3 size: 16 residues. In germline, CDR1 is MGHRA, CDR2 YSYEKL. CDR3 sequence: CASSQEGTSGYNEQFF. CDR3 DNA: TGCGCCAGCAGCCAAGAGGGGACTAGCGGTTACAATGAGCAGTTCTTC.

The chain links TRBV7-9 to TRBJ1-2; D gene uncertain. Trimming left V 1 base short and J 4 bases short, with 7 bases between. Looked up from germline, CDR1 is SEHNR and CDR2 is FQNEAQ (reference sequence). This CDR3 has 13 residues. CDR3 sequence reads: CASSLGAGYGYTF. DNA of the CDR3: TGTGCCAGCAGCTTAGGGGCCGGCTATGGCTACACCTTC.

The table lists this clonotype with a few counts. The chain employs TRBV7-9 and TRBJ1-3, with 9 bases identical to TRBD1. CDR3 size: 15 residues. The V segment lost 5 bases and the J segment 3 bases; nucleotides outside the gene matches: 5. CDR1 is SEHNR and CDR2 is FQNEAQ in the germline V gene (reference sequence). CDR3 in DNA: TGTGCCAGCAGCCCGAACAGGGGGCTTGGAAACACCATATATTTT. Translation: CASSPNRGLGNTIYF.

The CDR3 protein is CSAGYPPGEQYF. In DNA form, the CDR3 reads TGCAGTGCTGGATACCCCCCCGGGGAGCAGTACTTC. The genes are TRBV20-1 and TRBJ2-7; D is unresolved. Between the trimmed V and J ends, which lost 5 bases and 7 bases, there was a span of 15 bases. CDR3 size: 12 residues. The germline V gene encodes CDR1 DFQATT and CDR2 SNEGSKA (reference sequence).

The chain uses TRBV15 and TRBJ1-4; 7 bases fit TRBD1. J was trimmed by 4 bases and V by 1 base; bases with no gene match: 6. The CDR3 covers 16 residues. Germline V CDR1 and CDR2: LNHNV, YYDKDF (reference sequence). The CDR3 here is CATSRGDREVNEKLFF. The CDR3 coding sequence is TGTGCCACCAGCAGAGGAGACAGGGAGGTTAATGAAAAACTGTTTTTT.

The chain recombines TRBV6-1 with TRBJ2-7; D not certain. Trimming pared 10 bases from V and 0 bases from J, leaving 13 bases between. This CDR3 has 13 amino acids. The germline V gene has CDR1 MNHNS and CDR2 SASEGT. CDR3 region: CATWNGPSYEQYF. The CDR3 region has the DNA TGTGCCACCTGGAACGGACCCTCCTACGAGCAGTACTTC.

The CDR3 protein is CASSIRTGGNYGYTF. The CDR3 coding sequence is TGTGCCAGTAGTATTCGGACAGGGGGAAACTATGGCTACACCTTC. The V and J genes are TRBV19 and TRBJ1-2, with TRBD1 identical over 10 bases. The germline V gene has CDR1 LNHDA and CDR2 SQIVND (reference sequence). The V segment lost 3 bases and the J segment 2 bases; nucleotides outside the gene matches: 3. This CDR3 is 15 amino acids long.

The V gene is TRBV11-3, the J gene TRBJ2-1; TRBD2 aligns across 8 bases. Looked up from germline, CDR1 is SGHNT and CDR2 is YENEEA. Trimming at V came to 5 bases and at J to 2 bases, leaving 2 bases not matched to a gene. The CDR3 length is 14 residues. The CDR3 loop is CASSVGRAYNEQFF. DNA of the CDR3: TGTGCCAGCAGCGTCGGGAGGGCCTACAATGAGCAGTTCTTC. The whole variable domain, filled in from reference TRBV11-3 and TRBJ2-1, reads EAGVVQSPRYKIIEKKQPVAFWCNPISGHNTLYWYLQNLGQGPELLIRYENEEAVDDSQLPKDRFSAERLKGVDSTLKIQPAELGDSAVYLCASSVGRAYNEQFFGPGTRLTVL.

The CDR3 sequence: CASLGLMVDEQFF. The CDR3 DNA reads TGTGCCAGCTTGGGACTAATGGTTGATGAGCAGTTCTTC. The V and J genes are TRBV19 and TRBJ2-1; TRBD2 aligns across 7 bases. Germline CDR1 LNHDA, CDR2 SQIVND (reference sequence). The CDR3 consists of 13 residues. V gave up 9 bases and J gave up 8 bases; unmatched junction bases: 10.

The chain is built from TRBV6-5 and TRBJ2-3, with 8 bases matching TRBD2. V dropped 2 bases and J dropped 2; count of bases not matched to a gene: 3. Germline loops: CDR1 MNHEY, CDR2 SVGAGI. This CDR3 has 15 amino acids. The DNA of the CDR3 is TGTGCCAGCAGTTACACTAGCGGACCCACAGATACGCAGTATTTT. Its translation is CASSYTSGPTDTQYF.

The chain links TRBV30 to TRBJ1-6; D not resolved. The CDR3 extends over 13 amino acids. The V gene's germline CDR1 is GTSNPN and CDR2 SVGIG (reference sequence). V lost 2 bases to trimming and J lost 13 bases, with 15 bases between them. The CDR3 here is CAWSPASPGPLHF. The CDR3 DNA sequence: TGTGCCTGGAGTCCGGCCTCACCGGGGCCCCTCCACTTT.

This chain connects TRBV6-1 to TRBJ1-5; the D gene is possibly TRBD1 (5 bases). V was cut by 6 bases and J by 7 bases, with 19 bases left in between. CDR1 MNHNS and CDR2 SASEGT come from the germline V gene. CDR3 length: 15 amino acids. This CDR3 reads CASRAPGTSGQPQHF. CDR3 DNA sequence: TGTGCCAGCAGAGCCCCCGGGACCTCGGGACAGCCCCAGCATTTT.

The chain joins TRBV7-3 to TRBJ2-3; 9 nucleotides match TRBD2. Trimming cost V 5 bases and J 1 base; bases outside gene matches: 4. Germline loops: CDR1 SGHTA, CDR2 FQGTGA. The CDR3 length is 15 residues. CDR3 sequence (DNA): TGTGCCAGCAGCCCCTGGACTAGCGGCACAGATACGCAGTATTTT. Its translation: CASSPWTSGTDTQYF.

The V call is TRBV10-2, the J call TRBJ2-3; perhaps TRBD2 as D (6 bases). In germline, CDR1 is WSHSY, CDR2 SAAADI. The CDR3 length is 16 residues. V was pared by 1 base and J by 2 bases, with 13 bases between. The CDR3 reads CASSEWRDSPTDTQYF. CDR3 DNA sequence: TGCGCCAGCAGTGAGTGGCGGGACTCCCCCACAGATACGCAGTATTTT.

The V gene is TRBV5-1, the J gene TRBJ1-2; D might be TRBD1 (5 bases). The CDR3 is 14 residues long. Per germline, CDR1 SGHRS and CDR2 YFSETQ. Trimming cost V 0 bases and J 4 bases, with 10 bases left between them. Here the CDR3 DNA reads TGCGCCAGCAGCTTGGACCAGGGAGGCTATGGCTACACCTTC. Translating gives CASSLDQGGYGYTF.

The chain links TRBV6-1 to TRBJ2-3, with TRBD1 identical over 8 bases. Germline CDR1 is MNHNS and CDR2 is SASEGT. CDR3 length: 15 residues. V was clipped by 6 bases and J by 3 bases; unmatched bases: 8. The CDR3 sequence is CASREPGQATDTQYF. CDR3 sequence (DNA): TGTGCCAGCAGGGAACCGGGACAGGCAACAGATACGCAGTATTTT.

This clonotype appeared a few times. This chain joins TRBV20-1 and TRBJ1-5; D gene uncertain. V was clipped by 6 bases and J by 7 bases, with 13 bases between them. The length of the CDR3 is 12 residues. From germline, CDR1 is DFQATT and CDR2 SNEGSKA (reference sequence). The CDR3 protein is CSAVPPAQPQHF. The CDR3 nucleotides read TGCAGTGCCGTTCCTCCGGCCCAGCCCCAGCATTTT.

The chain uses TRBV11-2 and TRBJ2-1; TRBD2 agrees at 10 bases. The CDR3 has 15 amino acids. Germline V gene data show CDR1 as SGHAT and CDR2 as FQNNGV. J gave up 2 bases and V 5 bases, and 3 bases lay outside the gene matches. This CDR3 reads CASSLGLAAYNEQFF. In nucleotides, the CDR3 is TGTGCCAGCAGCCTCGGACTAGCGGCCTACAATGAGCAGTTCTTC.

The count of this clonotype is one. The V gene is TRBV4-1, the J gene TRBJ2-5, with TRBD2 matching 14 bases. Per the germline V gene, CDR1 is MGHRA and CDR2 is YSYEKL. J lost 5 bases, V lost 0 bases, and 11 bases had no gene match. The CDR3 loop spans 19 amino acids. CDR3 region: CASSQDRGTSGRMRETQYF. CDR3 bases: TGCGCCAGCAGCCAAGATCGGGGGACTAGCGGGAGAATGAGGGAGACCCAGTACTTC.

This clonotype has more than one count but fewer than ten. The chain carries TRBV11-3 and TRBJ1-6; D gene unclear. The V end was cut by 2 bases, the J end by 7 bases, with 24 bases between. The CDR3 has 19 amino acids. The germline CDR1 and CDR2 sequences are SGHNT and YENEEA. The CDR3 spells CASSLYWTEEVRGNSPLHF. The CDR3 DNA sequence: TGTGCCAGCAGCTTATATTGGACCGAAGAAGTAAGAGGAAATTCACCCCTCCACTTT.

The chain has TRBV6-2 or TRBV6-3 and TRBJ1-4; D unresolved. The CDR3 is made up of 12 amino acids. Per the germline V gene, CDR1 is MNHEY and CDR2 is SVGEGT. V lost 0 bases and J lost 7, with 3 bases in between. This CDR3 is CASSYSAEKLFF. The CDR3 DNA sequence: TGTGCCAGCAGTTACTCTGCTGAAAAACTGTTTTTT.

Written as DNA, the CDR3 is TGTGCCAGTAGGGTAAGGGGGCGCGATAGTGGCTACACCTTC. It codes for CASRVRGRDSGYTF. The chain couples TRBV19 to TRBJ1-2; TRBD1 aligns across 7 bases. This CDR3 is 14 amino acids long. V lost 6 bases to trimming and J lost 7 bases; unmatched junction nucleotides: 11. From germline, CDR1 is LNHDA and CDR2 SQIVND (reference sequence).

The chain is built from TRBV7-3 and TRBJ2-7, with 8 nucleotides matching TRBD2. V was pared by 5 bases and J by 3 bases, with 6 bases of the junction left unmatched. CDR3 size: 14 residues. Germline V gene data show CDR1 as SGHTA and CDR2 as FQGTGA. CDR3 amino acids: CASSPRAGGYEQYF. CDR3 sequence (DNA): TGTGCCAGCAGCCCCCGGGCGGGAGGCTACGAGCAGTACTTC.